These 4 T cell receptor beta chains were sequenced from one sample in a study of blood T cell repertoires in COVID-19. The protocol was immunoSEQ multiplex PCR, while the TCRdb copy is restricted to in-frame clones and leaves out a portion. The repertoire consists of hundreds of thousands of clones, with around 91% occurring once and the leading ten covering around 4.5%. Sequencing was carried out using PBMCs or T cells enriched from blood (not recorded which). The receptors were gathered from a woman in her late teens or twenties with acute COVID-19.

The gene calls are TRBV20-1 and TRBJ2-1; 9 bases fit TRBD2. CDR1 DFQATT and CDR2 SNEGSKA come from the germline V gene (reference sequence). This CDR3 contains 14 residues. J gave up 1 base and V 3 bases, and 1 base lay outside the gene matches. DNA of the CDR3: TGCAGTGCTAGTGGACTAGCGTCCTACAATGAGCAGTTCTTC. Residues: CSASGLASYNEQFF.

The chain carries TRBV28 and TRBJ1-1; a weak D match, TRBD1 (5 bases). Germline-derived CDR1 and CDR2 are MDHEN and SYDVKM. V lost 8 bases and J lost 3, with 10 bases in between. This CDR3 spans 12 amino acids. The CDR3 spells CASYRRDTEAFF. The DNA of the CDR3 is TGTGCCAGCTACAGGAGGGACACTGAAGCTTTCTTT.

The chain employs TRBV9 and TRBJ1-1; TRBD1 is a possible D gene (5 bases). V lost 4 bases and J lost 7, with 14 bases in between. Germline assignment: CDR1 SGDLS and CDR2 YYNGEE. This CDR3 comprises 13 residues. CDR3 region: CASSRTNEVEAFF. The CDR3 coding sequence is TGTGCCAGCAGCCGGACAAACGAAGTTGAAGCTTTCTTT.

The chain couples TRBV28 to TRBJ2-7; 9 positions agree with TRBD1. CDR3 length: 14 amino acids. V shed 4 bases, J shed 4 bases, and the junction held 5 bases outside the gene matches. Germline loops: CDR1 MDHEN, CDR2 SYDVKM. CDR3 region: CASSSGTGWYEQYF. The DNA of the CDR3 is TGTGCCAGCAGTTCCGGGACAGGGTGGTACGAGCAGTACTTC.